This T cell receptor beta chain derives from a study of control samples from healthy donors and cancer patients. This clone has just one count. The V gene's germline CDR1 is SGHTA and CDR2 FQGNSA. V shed 5 bases and J 7 bases; nucleotides not matched to a gene: 3. This CDR3 comprises 14 residues. TCRdb's copy holds only in-frame clones and misses some; the assay was immunoSEQ multiplex PCR. Here the sample spans about 150,000 clones, about nine tenths being singletons. The genes are TRBV7-2 and TRBJ2-2; 11 positions agree with TRBD2. The origin of this receptor is a woman aged 40 to 50 in good health. Input material: blood. Written as DNA, the CDR3 is TGTGCCAGCAGCCCAGGGACTAGCGGCGGGGAGCTGTTTTTT. The encoded protein is CASSPGTSGGELFF.